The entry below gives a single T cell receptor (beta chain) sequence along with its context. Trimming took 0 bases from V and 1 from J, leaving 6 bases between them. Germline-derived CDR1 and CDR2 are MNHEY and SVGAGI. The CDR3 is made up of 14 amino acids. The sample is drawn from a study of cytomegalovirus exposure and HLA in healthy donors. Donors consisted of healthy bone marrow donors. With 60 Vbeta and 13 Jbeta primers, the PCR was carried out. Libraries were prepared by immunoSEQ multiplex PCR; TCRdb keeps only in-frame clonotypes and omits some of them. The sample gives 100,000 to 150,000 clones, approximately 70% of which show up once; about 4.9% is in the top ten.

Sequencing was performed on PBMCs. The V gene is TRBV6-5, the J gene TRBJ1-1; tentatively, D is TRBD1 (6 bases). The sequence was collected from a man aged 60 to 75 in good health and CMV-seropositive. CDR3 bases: TGTGCCAGCAGTTACTCGACAGGGAACACTGAAGCTTTCTTT. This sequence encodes CASSYSTGNTEAFF.